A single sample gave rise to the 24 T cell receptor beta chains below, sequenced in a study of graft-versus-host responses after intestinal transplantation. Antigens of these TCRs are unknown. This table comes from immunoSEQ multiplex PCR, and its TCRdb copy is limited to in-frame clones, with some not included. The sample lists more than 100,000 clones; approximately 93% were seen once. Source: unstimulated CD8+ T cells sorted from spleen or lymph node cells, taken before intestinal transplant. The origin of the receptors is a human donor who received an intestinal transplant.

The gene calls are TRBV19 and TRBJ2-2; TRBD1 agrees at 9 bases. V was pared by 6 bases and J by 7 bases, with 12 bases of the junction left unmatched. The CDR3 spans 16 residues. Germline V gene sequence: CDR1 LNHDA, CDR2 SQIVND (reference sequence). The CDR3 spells CASRLQGAQNGGELFF. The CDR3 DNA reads TGTGCCAGTAGGCTACAGGGGGCGCAGAATGGCGGGGAGCTGTTTTTT.

The CDR3 nucleotides are TGCAGCGTTGGGTCATCAGTTAACACTGAAGCTTTCTTT. Its translation: CSVGSSVNTEAFF. V and J are TRBV29-1 and TRBJ1-1; D unclear. The CDR3 has 13 residues. The germline CDR1 and CDR2 sequences are SQVTM and ANQGSEA. V lost 4 bases, J lost 2 bases, and 11 bases lay in between.

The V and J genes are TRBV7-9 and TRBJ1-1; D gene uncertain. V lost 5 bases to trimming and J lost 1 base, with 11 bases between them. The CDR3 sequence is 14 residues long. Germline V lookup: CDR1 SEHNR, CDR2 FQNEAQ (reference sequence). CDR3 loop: CASSPTQTNTEAFF. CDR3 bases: TGTGCCAGCAGCCCGACCCAGACGAACACTGAAGCTTTCTTT.

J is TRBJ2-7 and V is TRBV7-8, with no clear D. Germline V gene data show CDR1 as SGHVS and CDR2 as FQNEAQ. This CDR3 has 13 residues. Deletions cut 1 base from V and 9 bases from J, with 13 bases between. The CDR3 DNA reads TGTGCCAGCAGCTTAGGAGGTAGTAGAGGGCAGTACTTC. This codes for CASSLGGSRGQYF.

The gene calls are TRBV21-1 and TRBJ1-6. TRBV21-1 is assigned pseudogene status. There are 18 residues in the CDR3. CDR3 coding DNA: TGTGCCAGCAGGTTCGAGGTAGCTACACATACACATAATTCACCCCTCCACTTT. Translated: CASRFEVATHTHNSPLHF.

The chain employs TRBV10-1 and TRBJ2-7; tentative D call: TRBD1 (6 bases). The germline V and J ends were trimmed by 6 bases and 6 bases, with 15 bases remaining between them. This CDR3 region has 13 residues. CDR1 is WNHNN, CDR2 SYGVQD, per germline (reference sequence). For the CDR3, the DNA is TGCGCCAGCAGCCGAATTGGGACACTCGAGCAGTACTTC. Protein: CASSRIGTLEQYF.

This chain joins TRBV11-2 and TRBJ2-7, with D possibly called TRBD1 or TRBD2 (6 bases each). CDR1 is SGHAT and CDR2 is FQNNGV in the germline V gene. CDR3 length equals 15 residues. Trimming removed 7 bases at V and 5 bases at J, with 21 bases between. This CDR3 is CASTFDGGSFDEQYF. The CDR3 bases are TGTGCCAGCACCTTCGACGGGGGCTCCTTCGACGAGCAGTACTTC.

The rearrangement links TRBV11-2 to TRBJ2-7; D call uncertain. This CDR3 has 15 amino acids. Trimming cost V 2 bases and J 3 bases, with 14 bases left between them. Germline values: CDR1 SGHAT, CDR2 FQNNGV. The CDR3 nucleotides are TGTGCCAGCAGCTTATTTCCGGACGAGGACTACGAGCAGTACTTC. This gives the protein CASSLFPDEDYEQYF.

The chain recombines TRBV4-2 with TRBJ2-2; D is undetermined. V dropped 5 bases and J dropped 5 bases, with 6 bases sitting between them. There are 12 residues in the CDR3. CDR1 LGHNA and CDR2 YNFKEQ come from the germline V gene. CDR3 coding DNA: TGTGCCAGCAGCGTTAGTACCGGGGAGCTGTTTTTT. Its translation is CASSVSTGELFF.

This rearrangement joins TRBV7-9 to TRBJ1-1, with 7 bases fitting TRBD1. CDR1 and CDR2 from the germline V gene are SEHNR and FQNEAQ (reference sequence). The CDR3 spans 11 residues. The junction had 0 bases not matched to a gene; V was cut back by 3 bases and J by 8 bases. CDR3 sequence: CASSLTGEAFF. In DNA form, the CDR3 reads TGTGCCAGCAGCTTGACAGGGGAAGCTTTCTTT.

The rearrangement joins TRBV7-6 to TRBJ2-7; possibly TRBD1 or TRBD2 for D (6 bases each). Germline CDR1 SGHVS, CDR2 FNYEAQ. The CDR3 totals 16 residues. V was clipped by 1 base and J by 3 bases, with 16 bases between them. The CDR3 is CASSLEGGGHLYEQYF. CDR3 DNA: TGTGCCAGCAGCTTAGAGGGGGGAGGACACCTCTACGAGCAGTACTTC.

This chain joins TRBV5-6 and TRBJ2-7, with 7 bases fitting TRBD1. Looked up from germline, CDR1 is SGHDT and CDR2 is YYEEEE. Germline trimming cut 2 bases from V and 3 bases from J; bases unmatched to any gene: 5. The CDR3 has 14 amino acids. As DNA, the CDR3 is TGTGCCAGCAGCTTCCGGGACAGACACTACGAGCAGTACTTC. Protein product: CASSFRDRHYEQYF.

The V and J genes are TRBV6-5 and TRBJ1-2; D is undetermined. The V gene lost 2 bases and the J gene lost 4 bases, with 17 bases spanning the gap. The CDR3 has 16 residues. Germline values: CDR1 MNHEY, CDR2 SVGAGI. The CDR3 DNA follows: TGTGCCAGCAGTTACAGCGCGGGCAGGAACACCTATGGCTACACCTTC. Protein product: CASSYSAGRNTYGYTF.

This chain's CDR3 is CAWSVRDNTGELFF. Here the CDR3 DNA reads TGTGCCTGGAGTGTACGAGACAACACCGGGGAGCTGTTTTTT. V is TRBV30 and J is TRBJ2-2; D ambiguous. Germline CDR1 is GTSNPN and CDR2 is SVGIG (reference sequence). CDR3 length equals 14 residues. V was shortened by 0 bases and J by 2 bases, with 7 bases between the two germline ends.

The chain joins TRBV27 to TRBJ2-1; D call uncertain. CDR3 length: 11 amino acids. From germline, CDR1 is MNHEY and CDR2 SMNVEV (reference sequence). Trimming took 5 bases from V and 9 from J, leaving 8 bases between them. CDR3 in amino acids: CASSTLGEQFF. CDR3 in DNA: TGTGCCAGCAGTACCCTAGGTGAGCAGTTCTTC.

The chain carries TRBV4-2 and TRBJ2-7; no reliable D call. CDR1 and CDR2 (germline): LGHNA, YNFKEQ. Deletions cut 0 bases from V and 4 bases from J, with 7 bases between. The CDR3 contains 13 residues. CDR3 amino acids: CASSQDKVYEQYF. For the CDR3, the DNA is TGTGCCAGCAGCCAAGATAAGGTATACGAGCAGTACTTC.

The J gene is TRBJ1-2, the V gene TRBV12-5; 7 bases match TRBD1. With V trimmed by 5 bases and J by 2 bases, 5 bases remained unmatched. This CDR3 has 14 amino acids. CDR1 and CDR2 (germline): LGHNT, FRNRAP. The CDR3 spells CASGPGTVNYGYTF. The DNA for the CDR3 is TGTGCTAGTGGTCCCGGGACAGTAAACTATGGCTACACCTTC.

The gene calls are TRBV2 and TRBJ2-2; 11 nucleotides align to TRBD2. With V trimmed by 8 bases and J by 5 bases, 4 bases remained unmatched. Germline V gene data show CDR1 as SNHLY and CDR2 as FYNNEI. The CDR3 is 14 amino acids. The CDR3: CASLGLAGTGELFF. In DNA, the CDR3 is TGTGCCAGCTTAGGACTAGCGGGTACCGGGGAGCTGTTTTTT.

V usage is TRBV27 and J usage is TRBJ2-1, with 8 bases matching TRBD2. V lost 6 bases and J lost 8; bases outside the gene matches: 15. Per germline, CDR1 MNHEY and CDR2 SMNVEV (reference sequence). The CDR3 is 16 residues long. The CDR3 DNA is TGTGCCAGCAGGCCGGGGGGGCCCGTCAGTTTACATGAGCAGTTCTTC. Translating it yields CASRPGGPVSLHEQFF.

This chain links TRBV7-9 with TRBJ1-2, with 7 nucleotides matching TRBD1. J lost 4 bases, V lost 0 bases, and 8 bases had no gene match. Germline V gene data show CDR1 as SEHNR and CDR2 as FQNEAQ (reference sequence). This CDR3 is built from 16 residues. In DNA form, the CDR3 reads TGTGCCAGCAGCTTAGCGCAAGAGGGGGCGAGCTATGGCTACACCTTC. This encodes CASSLAQEGASYGYTF. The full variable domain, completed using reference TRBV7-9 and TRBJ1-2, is DTGVSQNPRHKITKRGQNVTFRCDPISEHNRLYWYRQTLGQGPEFLTYFQNEAQLEKSRLLSDRFSAERPKGSFSTLEIQRTEQGDSAMYLCASSLAQEGASYGYTFGSGTRLTVV.

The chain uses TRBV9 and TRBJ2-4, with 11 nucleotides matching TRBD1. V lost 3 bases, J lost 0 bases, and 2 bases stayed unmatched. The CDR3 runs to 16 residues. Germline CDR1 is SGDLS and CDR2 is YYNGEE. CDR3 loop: CASSAGQGAAKNIQYF. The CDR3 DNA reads TGTGCCAGCAGCGCTGGACAGGGGGCAGCCAAAAACATTCAGTACTTC.

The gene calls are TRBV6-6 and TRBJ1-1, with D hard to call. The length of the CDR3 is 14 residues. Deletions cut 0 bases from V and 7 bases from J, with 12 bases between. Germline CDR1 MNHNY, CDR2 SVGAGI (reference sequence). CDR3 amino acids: CASSYSVNLDEAFF. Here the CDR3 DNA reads TGTGCCAGCAGTTACTCGGTTAATCTGGATGAAGCTTTCTTT.

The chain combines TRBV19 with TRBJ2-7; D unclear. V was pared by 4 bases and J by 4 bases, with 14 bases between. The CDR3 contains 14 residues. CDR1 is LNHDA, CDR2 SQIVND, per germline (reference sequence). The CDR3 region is CASSTQDGTYEQYF. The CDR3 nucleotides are TGTGCCAGTAGTACTCAGGACGGTACTTACGAGCAGTACTTC.

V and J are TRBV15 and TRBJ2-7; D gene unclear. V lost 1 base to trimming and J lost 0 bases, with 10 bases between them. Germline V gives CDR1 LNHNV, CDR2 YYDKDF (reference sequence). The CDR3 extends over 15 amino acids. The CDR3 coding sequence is TGTGCCACCAGCAGAGGGACGGCGAGCTCCTACGAGCAGTACTTC. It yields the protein CATSRGTASSYEQYF.